The following is a T cell receptor beta chain sequence with its context. Its antigen has not been determined. Qualities for individual bases were not recorded, and no much larger clone is one base off. The record originates from a study of blood T cells in healthy people across ages (dated by TCRdb to between 2015 and 2017). Regarding the complete study: Template switching captured roughly one uniquely barcoded TCR beta cDNA molecule per two T cells in model experiments. The study measured age-related changes in TCR beta repertoire diversity using deep sequencing normalized with unique cDNA molecular identifiers. The donors were split into four age groups: young (average around 15 years), middle-aged (roughly 39), aged (over 55) and long-lived (under 90). To avoid experimental bias, donors of different ages were distributed randomly across sequencing lanes. The study analyzed two additional independent replicas of 1 million unique cDNA reads from the same blood draw for two donors, one aged 18 to 29 and one aged 80 or older. Summary of the overall study and its limitations: Because profiling used bulk unsorted PBMCs, naive and antigen-experienced compartments could not be compared conclusively. The long-lived group showed more naive CD4+ T cells, fewer expanded clones and increased TCR diversity than the aged group, suggesting age selection. Estimates of total diversity from one million sequenced T cells were regarded as lower bounds and underestimates. The CMV infection status of donors was not known, potentially confounding age-related changes in expanded clonotypes. Observed TCR beta diversity per million T cells fell roughly linearly with age, and a significant reduction was already apparent by age approximately 41. The percentage of naive T cells measured by flow cytometry correlated strongly with observed TCR beta diversity.

Systemically healthy Caucasian individuals from Russia, over 30 in total and aged about 6 to 90 years, were included as donors. Around 10 milliliters of peripheral blood were collected from each donor into EDTA-treated Vacutainer tubes. Ficoll-Paque density-gradient centrifugation was used to isolate PBMCs, with at least 7 million per sample. Trizol reagent was used to extract total RNA from PBMCs, with at least 5.5 micrograms per sample. For every donor, flow cytometry on a PBMC aliquot measured the percentage of naive CD45RAhigh/CD27high T cells. Preparation of the library involved 5' RACE. The run used an Illumina HiSeq 2500. A second PCR of 7 to 11 cycles was performed with a sample-barcoded 5' primer and a J-beta primer mix. A template-switch 5' adaptor carrying 12 random nucleotides introduced a unique molecular identifier onto each TCR beta cDNA molecule. At least 3 million CDR3-containing paired-end reads were obtained from each sample. The Mint cDNA synthesis kit, primed by a TRBC-specific oligonucleotide, was used to synthesize first-strand cDNA from all RNA. Following uracil-DNA glycosylase treatment, all cDNA underwent a first 18-cycle PCR with the universal primers M1SS and BC2_uni_R. In the source study's methods: Normalization of each sample was performed by random selection of 1 million high-quality reads, each carrying a distinct molecular identifier. Instead of being binned into consensus sequences, reads that shared molecular identifiers were thrown out. MiTCR, with a Q25 quality threshold and the strictest error-elimination algorithm, was used for CDR3 identification, clonotype clustering and error correction. A nonparametric unseen species model with Euler transformation was used to estimate lower-bound total TCR beta diversity. TCRdb redid the processing of the public reads, applying fastp at Q25 and MiXCR, and retained in-frame beta chains. For every CDR3 protein sequence, its rows merge into one entry that carries the most common genes and DNA. Clone size and V and J calls follow TCRdb, not the original study. This sample has roughly 900,000 distinct CDR3 sequences in its table, and around 48% of those were observed once. The ten largest clones capture 10% to 15% of the sample.

From the germline V gene (reference sequence), CDR1 is DFQATT and CDR2 is SNEGSKA. V and J lose 6 bases and 0 bases, and a span of 12 bases separates them. The CDR3 spans 15 residues, from the cysteine through the phenylalanine. The CDR3 DNA has 45 bases and is translated from base 1. Sequencing input: blood. The clonotype was recovered from a man aged 25-40 years in good health. This chain is built from TRBV20-1 and TRBJ1-6; perhaps TRBD1 is the D gene, with 5 bases matching. The bases read TGCAGTGCGTGGGACGCGAGCTCCTATAATTCACCCCTCCACTTT. Its translation reads: CSAWDASSYNSPLHF.